The entry below gives a single TCR beta chain sequence along with its context. Clones were read by immunoSEQ multiplex PCR, and TCRdb kept only the in-frame ones, dropping some. The profile shows over 70,000 clones, roughly 94% of them singletons. This sample is drawn from a study of cytomegalovirus exposure and HLA in healthy donors. As for the study in general: The roughly 120 validation repertoires, a later analysis reported, used the same platform as the 666 first-cohort repertoires.

Sequencing was carried out using PBMCs. The sequence was obtained from a woman aged 18 to 35 in good health and CMV-seronegative.

CDR3 sequence: CASSQEGRGLTGELFF. The CDR3 DNA sequence: TGCGCCAGCAGCCAAGAAGGGCGGGGCCTAACCGGGGAGCTGTTTTTT. V usage is TRBV4-1 and J usage is TRBJ2-2, with D tentatively TRBD2 (6 bases). This CDR3 spans 16 amino acids. Germline loops: CDR1 MGHRA, CDR2 YSYEKL. The V and J ends lost 0 bases and 5 bases respectively, with 13 bases between them.